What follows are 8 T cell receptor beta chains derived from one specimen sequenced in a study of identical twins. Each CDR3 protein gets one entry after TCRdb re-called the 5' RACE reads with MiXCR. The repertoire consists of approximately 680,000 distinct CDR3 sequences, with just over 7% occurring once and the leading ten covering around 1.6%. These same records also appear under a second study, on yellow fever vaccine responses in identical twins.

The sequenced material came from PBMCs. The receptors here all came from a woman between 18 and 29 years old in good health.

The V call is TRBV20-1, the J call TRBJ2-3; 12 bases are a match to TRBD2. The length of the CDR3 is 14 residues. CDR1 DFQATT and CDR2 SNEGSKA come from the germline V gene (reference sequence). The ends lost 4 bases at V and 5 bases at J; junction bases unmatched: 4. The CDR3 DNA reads TGCAGTGCTAACTTACTAGCGGGGGGAGATACGCAGTATTTT. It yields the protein CSANLLAGGDTQYF.

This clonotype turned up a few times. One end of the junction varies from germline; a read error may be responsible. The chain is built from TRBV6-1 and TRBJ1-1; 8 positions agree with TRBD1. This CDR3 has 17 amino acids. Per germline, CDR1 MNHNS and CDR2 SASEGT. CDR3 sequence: CASSGGGTGDVNTEAFF. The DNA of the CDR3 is TGTGCCAGCAGTGGGGGGGGGACAGGCGATGTGAATACTGAAGCTTTCTTT.

The CDR3 nucleotides are TGTGCCAGCAGTTTAACACAGGGGATTGTCGGTGAGCAGTTCTTC. It is translated as CASSLTQGIVGEQFF. V gene TRBV12-3 or TRBV12-4 combines with J gene TRBJ2-1; 7 nucleotides align to TRBD1. With 2 bases clipped from V and 9 bases from J, the junction kept 10 bases outside the gene matches. The CDR3 is made up of 15 amino acids.

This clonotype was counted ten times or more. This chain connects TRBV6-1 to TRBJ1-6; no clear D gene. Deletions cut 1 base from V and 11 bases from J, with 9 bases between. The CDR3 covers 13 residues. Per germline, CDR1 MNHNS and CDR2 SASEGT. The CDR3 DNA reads TGTGCCAGCAGTGAAGGTGGGGAGACACCCCTCCACTTT. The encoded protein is CASSEGGETPLHF.

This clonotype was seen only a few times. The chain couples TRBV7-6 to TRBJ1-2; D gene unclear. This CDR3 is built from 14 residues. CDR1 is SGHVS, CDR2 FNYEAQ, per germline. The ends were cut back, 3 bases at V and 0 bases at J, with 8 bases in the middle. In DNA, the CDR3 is TGTGCCAGCAGCTTGCGGCCAGCTAACTATGGCTACACCTTC. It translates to CASSLRPANYGYTF. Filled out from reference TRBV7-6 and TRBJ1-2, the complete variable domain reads GAGVSQSPRYKVTKRGQDVALRCDPISGHVSLYWYRQALGQGPEFLTYFNYEAQQDKSGLPNDRFSAERPEGSISTLTIQRTEQRDSAMYRCASSLRPANYGYTFGSGTRLTVV.

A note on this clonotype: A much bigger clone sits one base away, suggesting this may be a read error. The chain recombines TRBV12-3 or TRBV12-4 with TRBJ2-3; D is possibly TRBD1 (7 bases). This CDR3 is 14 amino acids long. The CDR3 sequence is CASSARQGGDTRYF. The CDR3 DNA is TGTGCCAGCAGCGCCAGACAGGGCGGGGATACGCGGTATTTT.

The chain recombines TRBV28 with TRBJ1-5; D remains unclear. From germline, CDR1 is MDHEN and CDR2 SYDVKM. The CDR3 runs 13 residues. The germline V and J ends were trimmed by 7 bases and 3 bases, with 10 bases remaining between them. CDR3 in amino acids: CASTGRNNQPQHF. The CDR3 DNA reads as TGTGCCAGCACCGGACGGAACAATCAGCCCCAGCATTTT. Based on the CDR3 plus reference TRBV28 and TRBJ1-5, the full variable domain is DVKVTQSSRYLVKRTGEKVFLECVQDMDHENMFWYRQDPGLGLRLIYFSYDVKMKEKGDIPEGYSVSREKKERFSLILESASTNQTSMYLCASTGRNNQPQHFGDGTRLSIL.

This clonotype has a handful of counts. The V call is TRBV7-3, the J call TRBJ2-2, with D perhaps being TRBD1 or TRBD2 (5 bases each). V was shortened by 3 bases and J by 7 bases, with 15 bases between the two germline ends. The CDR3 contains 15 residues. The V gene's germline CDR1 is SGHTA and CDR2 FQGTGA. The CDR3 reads CASSFFGARSGELFF. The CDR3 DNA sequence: TGTGCCAGCAGCTTTTTCGGGGCCCGAAGCGGGGAGCTGTTTTTT. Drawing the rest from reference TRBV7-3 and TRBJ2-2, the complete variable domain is GAGVSQTPSNKVTEKGKYVELRCDPISGHTALYWYRQSLGQGPEFLIYFQGTGAADDSGLPNDRFFAVRPEGSVSTLKIQRTERGDSAVYLCASSFFGARSGELFFGEGSRLTVL.